This entry lists 28 T cell receptor beta chains sequenced from one sample in a study of spatial heterogeneity in lung cancer. General study findings and limits: Mutation tallies in tumors tracked expanded intratumoral alpha and beta TCR counts.

Specified time point: sample taken at primary tumor resection. TCRdb independently ran MiXCR on the 5' RACE reads; one entry per CDR3 protein. The sample contains about 1,700 distinct CDR3 sequences, over 20% of which appear only once. Their target antigens are unknown. The sample was lung tumor tissue, taken at surgery. The receptors were sampled from a male donor with early-stage non-small cell lung cancer.

This clonotype is categorized as medium-sized. The size of this beta chain means little, since it is a stray read in a library made for alpha chains. V and J are TRBV7-2 and TRBJ1-6; no clear D gene. CDR3 length equals 14 residues. CDR1 and CDR2 (germline): SGHTA, FQGNSA. V was trimmed by 5 bases and J by 9 bases, leaving 14 bases between them. CDR3 coding DNA: TGTGCCAGCAGCCCTACCGGGTTCGGTTCACCCCTCCACTTT. Encoded protein: CASSPTGFGSPLHF.

As to this clonotype: This beta chain turned up in a library designed for alpha chains; as an off-target read, its abundance says little. V and J are TRBV20-1 and TRBJ2-5, with TRBD2 identical over 9 bases. Per the germline V gene, CDR1 is DFQATT and CDR2 is SNEGSKA (reference sequence). Germline trimming cut 2 bases from V and 4 bases from J; bases unmatched to any gene: 5. The CDR3 is 14 amino acids. DNA for the CDR3: TGCAGTGCTAGAACCGGGACTAGCATAGAGACCCAGTACTTC. This encodes CSARTGTSIETQYF.

This clonotype was found a few times. This beta chain is an off-target read within a library intended for alpha chains, so its frequency means little. The rearrangement links TRBV2 to TRBJ2-3; 9 nucleotides line up with TRBD1. V dropped 5 bases and J dropped 0; count of bases not matched to a gene: 3. Germline loops: CDR1 SNHLY, CDR2 FYNNEI. The CDR3 runs to 15 residues. Here the CDR3 DNA reads TGTGCCAGCAGTCTAGACAGGGGGAGCACAGATACGCAGTATTTT. Residues: CASSLDRGSTDTQYF.

Worth noting for this clonotype: This beta chain was picked up by a library intended for alpha chains and is off target, so its count carries little meaning. This chain links TRBV29-1 with TRBJ2-2; D might be TRBD1 (5 bases). This CDR3 comprises 13 residues. CDR1 and CDR2 from the germline V gene are SQVTM and ANQGSEA. The CDR3 loop reads CTAQGSLTGELFF. CDR3 in DNA: TGCACCGCTCAGGGCAGCCTTACCGGGGAGCTGTTTTTT.

With regard to this clonotype: Found in a library prepared for alpha chains, this beta chain is an off-target read, and its abundance has little meaning. The chain is built from TRBV5-6 and TRBJ2-7; 7 bases fit TRBD2. The CDR3 covers 12 residues. V trimming: 0 bases; J trimming: 6 bases; junction bases outside the gene matches: 0. The germline V gene has CDR1 SGHDT and CDR2 YYEEEE. CDR3 DNA sequence: TGTGCCAGCAGCTTGGGGACTAGCGAGCAGTACTTC. This translates into CASSLGTSEQYF.

Within the sample, this clonotype is large. With the library built for alpha chains, this beta chain is off target and its frequency is not meaningful. This sequence joins TRBV24-1 and TRBJ2-1; the match to TRBD2 covers 10 bases. The trim removed 4 bases at V and 5 bases at J, leaving 4 bases unmatched. Germline CDR1 KGHDR, CDR2 SFDVKD. The CDR3 covers 15 residues. The CDR3 region has the DNA TGTGCCACCAGTGAGCTAGCGGGAGAGCACAATGAGCAGTTCTTC. Its translation: CATSELAGEHNEQFF.

This clonotype is deemed medium-sized. This beta chain lies outside the target of a library built for alpha chains; its clone size means little. This sequence joins TRBV5-1 and TRBJ2-7; D could derive from TRBD1 or TRBD2 (5 bases each). This CDR3 has 13 residues. Trimming took 3 bases from V and 6 from J, leaving 13 bases between them. Germline-derived CDR1 and CDR2 are SGHRS and YFSETQ. For the CDR3, the DNA is TGCGCCAGCAGCTCTTCGGGGACGGGCGAGCAGTACTTC. Its translation is CASSSSGTGEQYF. Looking up the rest from reference TRBV5-1 and TRBJ2-7 gives the full variable domain: KAGVTQTPRYLIKTRGQQVTLSCSPISGHRSVSWYQQTPGQGLQFLFEYFSETQRNKGNFPGRFSGRQFSNSRSEMNVSTLELGDSALYLCASSSSGTGEQYFGPGTRLTVT.

In its sample, this clonotype ranks as large. This beta chain is a stray sequence in a library constructed for alpha chains; its clone size is not meaningful. The gene calls are TRBV6-2 or TRBV6-3 and TRBJ1-1, with 8 bases lining up with TRBD1. The CDR3 is 15 amino acids. Germline V gene lookup returns CDR1 MNHEY and CDR2 SVGEGT. V shed 0 bases and J 3 bases; nucleotides not matched to a gene: 3. CDR3 residues: CASSYSTGVDTEAFF. CDR3 nucleotides: TGTGCCAGCAGTTACTCGACAGGGGTGGACACTGAAGCTTTCTTT.

This clonotype was detected only once. Found in a library prepared for alpha chains, this beta chain is an off-target read, and its abundance has little meaning. The CDR3 region has the DNA TGTGCCAGCAGCTCTCTACTAGGGGGCGCCGGGGAGACCCAGTACTTC. Encoded protein: CASSSLLGGAGETQYF. This sequence joins TRBV7-2 and TRBJ2-5; TRBD1 agrees at 7 bases. V lost 4 bases to trimming and J lost 5 bases; unmatched junction nucleotides: 13. Germline V gene lookup returns CDR1 SGHTA and CDR2 FQGNSA. This CDR3 spans 16 amino acids.

This clonotype is classed as medium-sized. A library prepared for alpha chains yielded this beta chain as an off-target read; its size is of little meaning. The chain couples TRBV11-2 to TRBJ2-2, with 8 bases aligning to TRBD1. This CDR3 has 15 residues. Trimming at V came to 3 bases and at J to 4 bases, leaving 4 bases not matched to a gene. The germline CDR1 and CDR2 sequences are SGHAT and FQNNGV. The CDR3 region has the DNA TGTGCCAGCAGCTTTCAACAGGGGGGCACCGGGGAGCTGTTTTTT. Translating it yields CASSFQQGGTGELFF.

By frequency in the sample, this clonotype is medium-sized. As an off-target read in a library built for alpha chains, this beta chain has a frequency of little significance. This sequence joins TRBV28 and TRBJ1-4; 8 bases map to TRBD1. Germline values: CDR1 MDHEN, CDR2 SYDVKM. J was trimmed by 6 bases and V by 5 bases; bases with no gene match: 8. This CDR3 contains 15 residues. The CDR3 here is CASSLNRGLYEKLFF. CDR3 DNA: TGTGCCAGCAGTCTAAACAGGGGGTTGTATGAAAAACTGTTTTTT.

This clonotype rates as medium-sized. In a library made to pick up alpha chains, this beta chain is a stray read with a size that means little. V usage is TRBV19 and J usage is TRBJ2-2; D unresolved. CDR3 length equals 11 residues. The V end was cut by 4 bases, the J end by 9 bases, with 6 bases between. Germline CDR1 is LNHDA and CDR2 is SQIVND (reference sequence). The CDR3 DNA follows: TGTGCCAGTAGTAGAACCCGGGAGCTGTTTTTT. Translating it yields CASSRTRELFF.

This clonotype is deemed medium-sized (0.01 to 0.1%). This beta chain was picked up by a library intended for alpha chains and is off target, so its count carries little meaning. This sequence joins TRBV20-1 and TRBJ2-3, with D unclear. The CDR3 has 11 residues. Between the trimmed V and J ends, which lost 5 bases and 2 bases, there was a span of 5 bases. Germline values: CDR1 DFQATT, CDR2 SNEGSKA (reference sequence). CDR3 nucleotide sequence: TGCAGTGCTCAGGTCACAGATACGCAGTATTTT. Translation: CSAQVTDTQYF.

Concerning this clonotype: As an off-target read in a library built for alpha chains, this beta chain has a frequency of little significance. The genes are TRBV10-3 and TRBJ2-1; TRBD1 agrees at 7 bases. The CDR3 extends over 12 amino acids. Germline V gene sequence: CDR1 ENHRY, CDR2 SYGVKD. The trim removed 10 bases at V and 10 bases at J, leaving 10 bases unmatched. CDR3 sequence reads: CATRQGSQEQFF. CDR3 DNA sequence: TGTGCCACCCGACAGGGAAGTCAGGAGCAGTTCTTC.

This clonotype rates as medium-sized (0.01 to 0.1%). Because this beta chain is a stray read in a library intended to capture alpha chains, its abundance should not be given much weight. CDR3 residues: CASSLLAADTQYF. The CDR3 coding sequence is TGTGCCAGCAGCCTTTTAGCGGCAGATACGCAGTATTTT. The chain combines TRBV3-1 with TRBJ2-3, with D tentatively TRBD2 (6 bases). CDR3 length: 13 amino acids. Trimming took 4 bases from V and 4 from J, leaving 9 bases between them. The germline V gene has CDR1 LGHDT and CDR2 YNNKEL (reference sequence).

This clonotype came up a few times. As an off-target read in a library built for alpha chains, this beta chain has a frequency of little significance. CDR3 amino acids: CSASPGQVKTEAFF. The CDR3 coding sequence is TGCAGTGCTAGCCCGGGACAGGTCAAAACTGAAGCTTTCTTT. The chain uses TRBV20-1 and TRBJ1-1; TRBD1 matches 8 bases. From germline, CDR1 is DFQATT and CDR2 SNEGSKA (reference sequence). The CDR3 has 14 amino acids. V gave up 3 bases and J gave up 5 bases; unmatched junction bases: 8.

This clonotype is termed medium-sized. This beta chain turned up in a library designed for alpha chains; as an off-target read, its abundance says little. V is TRBV6-5 and J is TRBJ1-5, with D possibly matching TRBD1 (5 bases). The germline V gene has CDR1 MNHEY and CDR2 SVGAGI. The CDR3 length is 14 residues. V lost 6 bases, J lost 5 bases, and 14 bases lay in between. The CDR3 DNA follows: TGTGCCAGCAGCGATGGGACGGGATATCAGCCCCAGCATTTT. Translation gives CASSDGTGYQPQHF.

By share, this clonotype counts as medium-sized. Found in a library prepared for alpha chains, this beta chain is an off-target read, and its abundance has little meaning. The genes are TRBV19 and TRBJ2-6; D remains ambiguous. V was pared by 8 bases and J by 0 bases, with 17 bases between. The length of the CDR3 is 17 residues. Germline lookup yields CDR1 LNHDA and CDR2 SQIVND (reference sequence). For the CDR3, the DNA is TGTGCCAGTGCTAGTGAGAAGGGTGTCTCTGGGGCCAACGTCCTGACTTTC. This gives the protein CASASEKGVSGANVLTF.

This clonotype is classed as medium-sized. For a library built for alpha chains, this beta chain is a stray read; little rests on its size. The chain recombines TRBV30 with TRBJ1-1, with D unresolved. The V end lost 1 base, the J end lost 0 bases, and 3 bases lay between the germline ends. The CDR3 extends over 12 amino acids. Looked up from germline, CDR1 is GTSNPN and CDR2 is SVGIG (reference sequence). The CDR3 DNA sequence: TGTGCCTGGAGTGACCTGAACACTGAAGCTTTCTTT. Encoded protein: CAWSDLNTEAFF.

This clonotype is medium-sized within its sample. This beta chain came through as a stray read in a library set up for alpha chains, and its size says little. The chain joins TRBV28 to TRBJ1-5, with 8 bases matching TRBD1. The CDR3 length is 12 residues. V trimming: 11 bases; J trimming: 7 bases; junction bases outside the gene matches: 7. The germline gives CDR1 MDHEN, CDR2 SYDVKM. The CDR3 DNA reads as TGTGCCGCCCTGTCAGGGGGCCAGCCCCAGCATTTT. Its protein product is CAALSGGQPQHF.

With regard to this clonotype: This beta chain slipped into a library made for alpha chains as a stray read, so its size is not meaningful. The chain joins TRBV7-2 to TRBJ2-7, with 8 bases aligning to TRBD2. Germline values: CDR1 SGHTA, CDR2 FQGNSA. After removal of 5 bases from V and 4 bases from J, the junction contained 7 bases not matched to a gene. The CDR3 is 14 residues long. CDR3 bases: TGTGCCAGCAGCGTCAGCGGGAGCGTGTACGAGCAGTACTTC. Its translation: CASSVSGSVYEQYF. Based on the CDR3 plus reference TRBV7-2 and TRBJ2-7, the full variable domain is GAGVSQSPSNKVTEKGKDVELRCDPISGHTALYWYRQSLGQGLEFLIYFQGNSAPDKSGLPSDRFSAERTGGSVSTLTIQRTQQEDSAVYLCASSVSGSVYEQYFGPGTRLTVT.

This clonotype showed up just once. This beta chain came through as a stray read in a library set up for alpha chains, and its size says little. This chain links TRBV28 with TRBJ2-7, with a tentative D call TRBD1 (5 bases). The CDR3 is made up of 14 amino acids. Per germline, CDR1 MDHEN and CDR2 SYDVKM. Trimming took off 8 bases at V and 2 bases at J, with 16 bases between the two ends. CDR3 protein: CASDSSGLTYEQYF. The CDR3 bases are TGTGCCAGCGATTCTTCAGGGCTTACCTACGAGCAGTACTTC.

This clonotype is classed as medium-sized (0.01 to 0.1%). For a library built for alpha chains, this beta chain is a stray read; little rests on its size. The chain has TRBV6-5 and TRBJ2-4; D not resolved. The germline CDR1 and CDR2 sequences are MNHEY and SVGAGI. Trimming removed 5 bases from V and 7 bases from J, with 21 bases in between. CDR3 length: 16 amino acids. The chain's CDR3 is CASSPLGSGLTNIQYF. The CDR3 region has the DNA TGTGCCAGCAGTCCCCTGGGGTCCGGGCTGACGAACATTCAGTACTTC.

By share of the sample, this clonotype is medium-sized. This beta chain lies outside the target of a library built for alpha chains; its clone size means little. The V call is TRBV28, the J call TRBJ1-1; 7 positions agree with TRBD1. After removal of 6 bases from V and 7 bases from J, the junction contained 2 bases not matched to a gene. CDR1 is MDHEN, CDR2 SYDVKM, per germline. This CDR3 has 11 residues. In DNA form, the CDR3 reads TGTGCCAGCAGATACAGGGGTGAAGCTTTCTTT. Amino acid sequence: CASRYRGEAFF.

In its sample, this clonotype ranks as medium-sized. As an off-target read in a library built for alpha chains, this beta chain has a frequency of little significance. This rearrangement joins TRBV7-9 to TRBJ2-6, with 7 bases lining up with TRBD2. The germline V gene encodes CDR1 SEHNR and CDR2 FQNEAQ (reference sequence). The CDR3 is 15 residues long. V lost 3 bases, J lost 1 base, and 0 bases stayed unmatched. CDR3 nucleotide sequence: TGTGCCAGCAGCTTGGGAGGGTCTGGGGCCAACGTCCTGACTTTC. Encoded protein: CASSLGGSGANVLTF.

On this clonotype: This beta chain was picked up by a library intended for alpha chains and is off target, so its count carries little meaning. The CDR3 loop reads CSVEWASGDTYNEQFF. The CDR3 region has the DNA TGCAGCGTTGAATGGGCTAGCGGGGATACCTACAATGAGCAGTTCTTC. This chain connects TRBV29-1 to TRBJ2-1, with 9 bases identical to TRBD2. Germline lookup yields CDR1 SQVTM and CDR2 ANQGSEA. The trim removed 2 bases at V and 2 bases at J, leaving 7 bases unmatched. The CDR3 loop spans 16 amino acids.

This clonotype ranks as large (0.1 to 1%). This beta chain came through as a stray read in a library set up for alpha chains, and its size says little. This rearrangement joins TRBV11-3 to TRBJ2-1; 8 positions match TRBD2. The CDR3 is made up of 15 amino acids. Germline-derived CDR1 and CDR2 are SGHNT and YENEEA. V shed 3 bases, J shed 2 bases, and the junction held 3 bases outside the gene matches. CDR3 region: CASSLQRGPYNEQFF. The CDR3 DNA reads as TGTGCCAGCAGCTTGCAGCGGGGGCCCTACAATGAGCAGTTCTTC.

By share, this clonotype ranks as medium-sized (0.01 to 0.1%). This beta chain lies outside the target of a library built for alpha chains; its clone size means little. The chain employs TRBV6-2 or TRBV6-3 and TRBJ1-4; no clear D. Germline CDR1 is MNHEY and CDR2 is SVGEGT. V was clipped by 10 bases and J by 4 bases, with 19 bases between them. This CDR3 has 15 residues. The CDR3 sequence is CANLCPDGNNEKLFF. CDR3 nucleotide sequence: TGTGCCAACCTTTGCCCGGACGGCAATAATGAAAAACTGTTTTTT.